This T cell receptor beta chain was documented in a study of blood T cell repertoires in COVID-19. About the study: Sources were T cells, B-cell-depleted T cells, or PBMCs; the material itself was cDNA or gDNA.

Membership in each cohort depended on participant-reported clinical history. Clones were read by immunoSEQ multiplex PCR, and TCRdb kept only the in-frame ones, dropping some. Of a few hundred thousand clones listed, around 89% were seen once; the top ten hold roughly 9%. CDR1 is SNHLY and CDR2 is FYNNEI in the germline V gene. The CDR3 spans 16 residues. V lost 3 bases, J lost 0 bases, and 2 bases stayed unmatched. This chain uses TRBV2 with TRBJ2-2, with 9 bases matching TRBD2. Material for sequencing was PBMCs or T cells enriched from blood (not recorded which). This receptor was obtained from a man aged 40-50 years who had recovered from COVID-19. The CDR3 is CASSETSGANTGELFF. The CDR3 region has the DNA TGTGCCAGCAGTGAGACTAGCGGAGCGAACACCGGGGAGCTGTTTTTT. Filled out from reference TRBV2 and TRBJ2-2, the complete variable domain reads EPEVTQTPSHQVTQMGQEVILRCVPISNHLYFYWYRQILGQKVEFLVSFYNNEISEKSEIFDDQFSVERPDGSNFTLKIRSTKLEDSAMYFCASSETSGANTGELFFGEGSRLTVL.